This TCR beta chain is drawn from a study of cytomegalovirus exposure and HLA in healthy donors. Regarding this clone: Its antigen is not identified. This sample includes further DNA sequences coding for the same CDR3.

The PCR had 60 Vbeta and 13 Jbeta primers. In the original workflow: In a later analysis, some 10 million of approximately 86 million unique beta chains occurred in at least two donors. TCRdb's table, derived via immunoSEQ multiplex PCR, lists solely in-frame clones and lacks some. D and trimming come from the DNA, and the V and J calls and clone size come from that table. Of about 110,000 clones in the sample, about three quarters were seen once. Overall study findings and caveats: Presence/absence analyses took donor sequencing depth as roughly uniform. Trimming of TCR beta V- and J-genes showed a link, identified in a later analysis, to a missense DCLRE1C variant.

The V and J ends lost 0 bases and 8 bases, in that order; junction bases with no gene match: 0. The CDR3 contains 13 residues. CDR1 SGHDT and CDR2 YYEEEE come from the germline V gene. This sequence joins TRBV5-6 and TRBJ1-4; 8 nucleotides align to TRBD1. The sample comprised PBMCs. The source is a boy younger than 18 in good health and CMV-seronegative. The CDR3 loop is CASSLDRGEKLFF. In DNA, the CDR3 is TGTGCCAGCAGCTTGGACAGGGGGGAAAAACTGTTTTTT.